Presented here are 5 T cell receptor beta chains from one specimen sequenced in a study of blood T cell repertoires in COVID-19. The assay was immunoSEQ multiplex PCR, and TCRdb's table has in-frame clones only and misses some. This sample yields about 270,000 clones, of which 85% to 90% are seen a single time; about 4% belongs to the top ten. What was sequenced was PBMCs or T cells enriched from blood (not recorded which). These receptors originate from a woman younger than 45 with acute COVID-19.

About this clone: The sample contains more than one DNA sequence encoding this CDR3. The V call is TRBV7-2, the J call TRBJ2-2; D unresolved. The CDR3 totals 14 residues. Germline V gene data show CDR1 as SGHTA and CDR2 as FQGNSA. V was shortened by 1 base and J by 1 base, with 4 bases between the two germline ends. The CDR3 here is CASSLDRNTGELFF. The CDR3 DNA reads as TGTGCCAGCAGCTTAGATCGGAACACCGGGGAGCTGTTTTTT. The full variable domain, completed using reference TRBV7-2 and TRBJ2-2, is GAGVSQSPSNKVTEKGKDVELRCDPISGHTALYWYRQSLGQGLEFLIYFQGNSAPDKSGLPSDRFSAERTGGSVSTLTIQRTQQEDSAVYLCASSLDRNTGELFFGEGSRLTVL.

The J gene is TRBJ1-2, the V gene TRBV12-3 or TRBV12-4; perhaps TRBD1 as D (6 bases). CDR3 size: 12 residues. V gave up 4 bases and J gave up 8 bases, with 11 bases separating them. CDR3 nucleotide sequence: TGTGCCAGCAGTTCTTCAGGGGCCGGCTACACCTTC. Translated, it gives CASSSSGAGYTF.

This rearrangement joins TRBV5-1 to TRBJ1-5; 7 positions agree with TRBD1. The CDR3 contains 18 residues. The trim removed 0 bases at V and 9 bases at J, leaving 18 bases unmatched. Germline V lookup: CDR1 SGHRS, CDR2 YFSETQ. The CDR3: CASSLAPSTGPQSWPQHF. The CDR3 DNA sequence: TGCGCCAGCAGCTTGGCCCCATCGACAGGGCCACAATCTTGGCCCCAGCATTTT.

The V and J genes are TRBV19 and TRBJ1-4; possibly TRBD1 for D (5 bases). The CDR3 loop spans 15 amino acids. Germline V gives CDR1 LNHDA, CDR2 SQIVND (reference sequence). V lost 3 bases, J lost 8 bases, and 16 bases lay in between. The CDR3 spells CASSIQASGREKLFF. CDR3 in DNA: TGTGCCAGTAGTATTCAGGCGTCAGGGCGGGAAAAACTGTTTTTT.

The gene calls are TRBV9 and TRBJ2-2; 7 bases agree with TRBD2. Germline-derived CDR1 and CDR2 are SGDLS and YYNGEE. The V and J ends lost 2 bases and 2 bases, in that order; junction bases with no gene match: 9. CDR3 length: 17 residues. CDR3: CASSVVASGANTGELFF. The CDR3 DNA reads as TGTGCCAGCAGCGTTGTCGCTAGCGGAGCTAACACCGGGGAGCTGTTTTTT.